The T cell receptor beta chain under discussion was sequenced for a study of T cells in Graves' hyperthyroidism and ophthalmopathy. RNA transcripts were the template for amplifying TCR beta CDR3 regions. The HTBI primer set was used in a first-round RT-PCR of the TCR CDR3. TCRdb itself ran the multiplex PCR reads through MiXCR, one entry per CDR3 protein. The sample has approximately 360,000 distinct CDR3 sequences, 20% to 30% seen once. Germline CDR1 is MNHNY and CDR2 is SVGAGI (reference sequence). This CDR3 is 18 amino acids long. Losses at the gene ends were 0 bases for V and 2 bases for J; bases not matched to a gene: 8.

This TCR came from a man aged 45-65 years with Graves' hyperthyroidism. The sequenced sample was blood. This chain uses TRBV6-6 with TRBJ2-1, with 9 bases aligning to TRBD2. CDR3 sequence (DNA): TGTGCCAGCAGTTACTCGGTGTCTAGCGGGACAACCTACAATGAGCAGTTCTTC. This codes for CASSYSVSSGTTYNEQFF.